This T cell receptor beta chain was observed in a study of T cell responses to AZD1222 COVID-19 vaccine listed by TCRdb under 2021. Study-level background: AZD1222 recipients with second doses at about 4 weeks or about 12 weeks were pooled, because spike-specific TCR depth and breadth did not differ between schedules. TCR sequencing covered some 250 trial participants: 200 to 220 given two doses of AZD1222 and 26 given two doses of MenACWY control vaccine. Enrollment into the trials was organized by age into subgroups of 18-55, 56-69 and 70-plus years, and those subgroups contained roughly 150, 30 and 60 TCR-sequenced participants, respectively. General conclusions and limits of the study: Participants were mostly white British, with more females than males. The authors suggested clonal diversity may have been underestimated. No day 14 peak-response samples were available, so repertoires were characterized only after the peak T cell response. Nearly half of unique spike-specific TCRs reportedly recognized epitopes outside regions mutated in the B.1.351 and B.1.1.7 variants. Vaccine-associated CD4 TCRs spanned the whole spike protein, with dominant responses in regions 160-218 and 743-854. The 56-69-year group was small, and its depth increase did not reach significance, likely because of low power. Only six AZD1222 recipients were SARS-CoV-2 seropositive at baseline, limiting conclusions about previously exposed vaccinees. Spike-specific TCR breadth and depth rose significantly after two AZD1222 doses compared with day 0 and with MenACWY recipients.

The CDR3, cysteine through phenylalanine, is 15 amino acids long. Only CDR3 DNA is held: 45 bases, read in frame from base 1. The V end loses 5 bases and the J end loses 5 bases, and a stretch of 15 bases separates them. CDR1 and CDR2, per the germline V gene, are SGHTA and FQGNSA. The CDR3 regions of human TCRbeta chains were subjected to immunosequencing. On the study's bioinformatics: Repertoire TCRs were matched against a reference library of SARS-CoV-2-specific TCRs generated with the MIRA antigen-specificity platform. Breadth meant the fraction of unique TCRs that were SARS-CoV-2-associated, whereas depth meant the fraction of total T cells that were SARS-CoV-2-associated. Using the MIRA data, every spike-specific TCR was mapped to the spike region that the TCR reacted to and assigned to either a CD4 or a CD8 class. Log10-transformed breadth and depth values were compared by one-way ANOVA with Sidak's multiple comparisons tests. TCRdb limited this immuneACCESS table to in-frame rearrangements with V and J called. A share of clones is missing; checked studies link under half to unresolved V genes, and the rest is unexplained. That table furnishes V, J and clone size, whereas the DNA furnished D and trimming. For this sample the table gives some 110,000 clones, of which roughly 87% were detected only once. Of the sample, approximately 5.1% is held by the ten largest clones.

Per the publication, the time point label means: baseline before first vaccination. Samples from vaccinated people were obtained from the UK trials COV001 and COV002, which included a single-blind randomized controlled phase 2/3 trial of AZD1222 (ChAdOx1 nCoV-19) in healthy adults. For TCRbeta chain sequencing, PBMC samples from trial participants were taken at day 0 and at day 28 after the second dose. Notes on this clone: The antigen this receptor binds is unknown. No quality values exist for individual bases; no much larger clone is one base distant.

Here the sequenced sample was peripheral blood, taken on day 0 of AZD1222 vaccination. The sequence derives from an adult in good health. Here the chain combines TRBV7-2 and TRBJ1-4; matching of 6 bases hints at TRBD1 as the D gene. In nucleotide form, the sequence is TGTGCCAGCAGCACCCGACAGGCCCCCAATGAAAAACTGTTTTTT. Translation gives CASSTRQAPNEKLFF.